This TCR beta chain emerged from a study of human T cells and chemical hapten exposure. This clonotype was counted a few times. Its antigen is unidentified. TCRdb passed the RACE reads through MiXCR, listing each CDR3 protein once. Among about 120,000 distinct CDR3 sequences listed, over 9% were seen once. Per germline, CDR1 MNHEY and CDR2 SMNVEV (reference sequence). This CDR3 spans 13 amino acids. Trimming removed 5 bases from V and 1 base from J, with 8 bases in between. General study points: DPC sensitization did not alter TCRs above 1 in 1000 frequency.

Sample time point: patch test 3, about 24 weeks after DPC sensitization. Treatment reported: therapeutic diphenylcyclopropenone sensitization with weekly scalp DPC. The source of this sequence is a woman aged 50 to 60 with alopecia areata. Some clones in this sample may be carry-over from other donors' samples. Material: whole blood, obtained in connection with sensitization to the hapten diphenylcyclopropenone (DPC). The chain employs TRBV27 and TRBJ1-1, with unresolved D. CDR3 sequence: CASSHTKNTEAFF. CDR3 in DNA: TGTGCCAGCAGTCACACGAAGAACACTGAAGCTTTCTTT.